This T cell receptor beta chain stems from a study of T cell responses to AZD1222 COVID-19 vaccine (dated by TCRdb to the early 2020s). Some background on the complete study: AZD1222 recipients given second doses at about 4 weeks or at about 12 weeks were pooled, since spike-specific TCR depth and breadth were not found to differ between the two schedules. A total of 233 trial participants underwent TCR sequencing, of whom under 220 had received two doses of AZD1222 and some 25 had received two doses of the MenACWY control vaccine. Trial participants were enrolled by age into 18-55, 56-69 and 70-plus year subgroups, with roughly 160, 29 and 62 TCR-sequenced participants respectively. Summary of the overall study and its limitations: The 56-69-year group was small, and its depth increase did not reach significance, likely because of low power. Conclusions about previously exposed vaccinees are limited, since just 6 or 7 AZD1222 recipients were seropositive for SARS-CoV-2 at baseline. Because no day 14 peak-response samples were available, repertoires were characterized only after the peak T cell response. Spike-specific TCR breadth and depth rose significantly after two AZD1222 doses compared with day 0 and with MenACWY recipients. Reportedly, close to half of the unique spike-specific TCRs recognized epitopes lying outside the regions that are mutated in the B.1.351 and B.1.1.7 variants. Participants were mostly white British, with more females than males. The authors suggested clonal diversity may have been underestimated. Vaccine-associated CD4 TCRs spanned the whole spike protein, with dominant responses in regions 160-218 and 743-854.

The CDR3 regions of human TCRbeta chains were analyzed by immunosequencing. The authors' pipeline ran thus. TCRs in the repertoires were compared against a reference library of SARS-CoV-2-specific TCRs that had been generated with the MIRA antigen-specificity platform. Breadth was defined as the fraction of unique TCRs that were SARS-CoV-2-associated. Depth was defined as the fraction of total T cells that were SARS-CoV-2-associated. Using the MIRA data, each spike-specific TCR was mapped to the spike region that the TCR reacts to and placed in a CD4 or CD8 class. Log10-transformed breadth and depth values were compared by one-way ANOVA with Sidak's multiple comparisons tests. This immuneACCESS table, as held by TCRdb, lists in-frame sequences with V and J called but not all clones. Of the missing ones, under half trace to an unresolved V gene in checked studies; the others have no known cause. The DNA gave D and trimming, while V, J and clone size come from that table. This sample lists about 140,000 clones; 85% to 95% were detected once. Around 2.8% of the sample belongs to the ten largest clones.

Worth noting for this clone: Its antigen target is currently unknown. No much larger clonotype is one base removed from it; base qualities were not supplied.

The meaning of the sample's time point label: baseline before first vaccination. Vaccinee samples came from UK trials COV001 and COV002, including a single-blind randomized controlled phase 2/3 trial of AZD1222 (ChAdOx1 nCoV-19) in healthy adults. For TCRbeta chain sequencing, PBMC samples were collected from trial participants at day 0 and at day 28 after the second dose. Including the terminal cysteine and phenylalanine, the CDR3 comprises 14 residues. The only DNA kept is the CDR3, 42 bases in frame from the first base. V and J are truncated by 11 bases and 4 bases respectively, leaving an intervening sequence of 20 bases. The germline V gene sets CDR1 to MDHEN and CDR2 to SYDVKM.

The source material was peripheral blood, sampled on day 0 of AZD1222 vaccination. The chain uses TRBV28 and TRBJ1-2, with TRBD1 as a weak D call on 6 bases. The sequence was obtained from an adult in good health. The CDR3 region: CAAATGGRTYGYTF. The sequence in DNA is TGTGCCGCAGCTACGGGGGGGCGAACCTATGGCTACACCTTC.